This T cell receptor beta chain originates from a study of shared clonotypes between healthy human individuals (dated by TCRdb to 2019 to 2021). Concerning the study at large: A couple of women and a few men aged 18 to 49 years were included in the cohort. Per donor, three plates each were used for CD4 naive and CD4 memory, two for CD8 naive, and one for CD8 memory. The study deeply sequenced blood TCR repertoires of five healthy adults to estimate repertoire size and the extent of clonotype sharing between individuals. Libraries were prepared and TCR repertoires were sequenced by different laboratories using diverse techniques, in order to increase sequencing depth and limit assay-specific biases. Per donor, leukapheresis produced somewhere between about 0.94 and 9.5 billion PBMCs.

Using the deep immunoSEQ assay, TCR CDR3 regions were amplified from genomic DNA by multiplex PCR. Extracted genomic DNA from each cell subset was spread evenly across all wells of several immunoSEQ 96-well plates, with each plate serving as a replicate. Each replicate PCR for sorted subsets received 150 to 250 ng genomic DNA, equal to tens of thousands of T cell genomes. Purified libraries were quantified with a Qubit 3.0 fluorometer, sized on a Bioanalyzer 2100, and re-quantified with the KAPA Library Quantification kit. Every immunoSEQ 96-well plate was sequenced on a separate single-read 150-cycle Illumina NextSeq 550 flow cell. Concerning the study's data processing: Because the immunoSEQ output held only junctional sequences and lacked quality scores, the filtering could not match the filtering applied to full-length reads. To assign V/J genes and CDR3, sequences were annotated against IMGT germline references using PyIR, a Python wrapper for IgBLAST v1.9. Any read was removed if the V/J assignment was weak (E-value above 1e-6), the CDR3 was missing, or the read contained stop codons, out-of-frame junctions, or ambiguous translated residues. V3J clonotypes were defined by identical inferred V gene, J gene, and CDR3 amino acid sequence. Percentage overlap between repertoires was calculated by dividing the number of shared unique clonotypes by the size of the smaller repertoire. RTK rarefaction, the Chao1 estimator, and Recon v2.1 estimates of unobserved clonotypes were used to assess repertoire richness. For all TCRbeta clonotypes obtained by the gDNA method from several donors, generation probabilities were computed with OLGA. TCRdb's version of the immuneACCESS table is confined to in-frame rearrangements and falls short of the full clone set. An unresolved V gene accounts for under half of the shortfall where checked; the remainder is of unknown origin. The V and J calls and clone size were taken over from that table, and D and trimming were inferred from the DNA. For this sample the table gives fewer than 1.8 million clones, of which 98% were detected only once. The top ten clonotypes cover about 0.4% of the sample.

The donors were healthy, HIV-negative adults with no recently reported acute infections or vaccinations. Only Caucasian adults living in Nashville, Tennessee, USA were represented among the donors. CD4+ T cells were enriched through magnetic negative selection, after which naive cells were positively selected on CD45RA and the remaining negative fraction served as the memory subset. Blood was collected by leukapheresis, and PBMCs were isolated by Ficoll-Histopaque density gradient centrifugation and then cryopreserved in liquid nitrogen vapor phase. Analytical flow cytometry was used to check the purity and quantity of every magnetically sorted T cell population. Genomic DNA was isolated from every sorted fraction and measured by UV absorbance on a Nanodrop 2000c. Between the V and J ends, shortened by 7 bases and 0 bases respectively, the junction contains 10 bases. From the cysteine up to the phenylalanine, the CDR3 has a length of 14 residues. Only the CDR3 DNA stays, 42 bases, in frame from base 1. CDR1 and CDR2 were assigned from the germline V gene as MNHEY and SVGAGI.

Here is what the overall study found, with its caveats: Sharing across several donors was observed for roughly 5.4% of naive CD4, 3.5% of naive CD8, roughly 2.3% of memory CD4, and about 0.4% of memory CD8 clonotypes. Naive subsets generally had larger estimated clonotype richness than memory subsets. Incomplete sequencing was indicated by rarefaction of sorted-subset datasets, despite the large sequencing depth. Pairwise subsampling indicated that sequencing depth was expected to affect the degree of clonotype sharing among donors. Because the study included only a small number of donors, the genetic and exposure-history diversity represented was limited. Sampling was limited to blood, and TCR repertoires in tissue likely differ from TCR repertoires in blood. Clonotypes shared by all four sorted-subset donors showed higher generation probabilities than non-shared clonotypes.

Details on this clone: There is no known antigen for this receptor. It has no much larger one-base neighbor in the sample; base qualities were not kept.

Specimen: naive CD4+ T cells sorted from blood. The label giving this sample's cell subset or site can be read as: CD45RA+ positively selected. The sequence came from a man aged 25 to 40 in good health. The rearranged chain carries TRBV6-5 and TRBJ1-5; the D gene cannot be named for sure. The base sequence is TGTGCCAGCAAAGACGGGAATAGCAATCAGCCCCAGCATTTT. It is translated as CASKDGNSNQPQHF.